The 9 T cell receptor beta chains in this list originate from one sample, sequenced in a study of shared T cell receptors in the human thymus. Here immunoSEQ multiplex PCR was the method, and the copy in TCRdb shows in-frame clones only, minus some. The table shows 500,000 to 850,000 clones, with over 75% occurring only once. A further study also used this sample, focusing on human thymus T cells.

Sequencing was performed on thymocytes. Receptors originate from a boy in the first two years of life with a congenital heart defect.

This clone was detected only once. V gene TRBV6-1 combines with J gene TRBJ2-1; TRBD1 is a possible D gene (5 bases). This CDR3 spans 12 amino acids. Germline V gene sequence: CDR1 MNHNS, CDR2 SASEGT. Deletions cut 6 bases from V and 4 bases from J, with 7 bases between. As DNA, the CDR3 is TGTGCCAGCAGGGGGCGATACAATGAGCAGTTCTTC. Protein sequence: CASRGRYNEQFF.

This clone is a singleton in its sample. V usage is TRBV5-3 and J usage is TRBJ1-4; 10 nucleotides agree with TRBD1. TRBV5-3 is treated as an ORF (open reading frame) with a function not yet certain. CDR3 length: 16 amino acids. With 1 base clipped from V and 8 bases from J, the junction kept 8 bases outside the gene matches. DNA for the CDR3: TGTGCCAGAAGCTTGTTGGGTGGGACAGGGGAAGAAAAACTGTTTTTT. It translates to CARSLLGGTGEEKLFF.

V usage is TRBV5-4 and J usage is TRBJ2-1, with 11 positions matching TRBD2. CDR1 and CDR2 from the germline V gene are SGHNT and YYREEE (reference sequence). V was clipped by 4 bases and J by 4 bases; unmatched bases: 4. The CDR3 length is 15 residues. CDR3 residues: CASSPASGGYNEQFF. The CDR3, as DNA: TGTGCCAGCAGCCCCGCTAGCGGGGGGTACAATGAGCAGTTCTTC.

This chain uses TRBV13 with TRBJ2-3; D gene unclear. The germline gives CDR1 PRHDT, CDR2 FYEKMQ (reference sequence). The CDR3 sequence is 14 residues long. V gave up 4 bases and J gave up 4 bases, with 12 bases separating them. CDR3 DNA: TGTGCCAGCAGCTCAGACGCGAGGTCAGATACGCAGTATTTT. The encoded protein is CASSSDARSDTQYF. Based on the CDR3 plus reference TRBV13 and TRBJ2-3, the full variable domain is AAGVIQSPRHLIKEKRETATLKCYPIPRHDTVYWYQQGPGQDPQFLISFYEKMQSDKGSIPDRFSAQQFSDYHSELNMSSLELGDSALYFCASSSDARSDTQYFGPGTRLTVL.

This chain joins TRBV15 and TRBJ2-1, with D possibly being TRBD1 (5 bases). The CDR3 consists of 18 residues. V lost 1 base to trimming and J lost 3 bases, with 19 bases between them. CDR1 and CDR2 (germline): LNHNV, YYDKDF (reference sequence). Here the CDR3 DNA reads TGTGCCACCAGCAGAGTCCCAACGGCAGGGTGGAACTACAATGAGCAGTTCTTC. Translation gives CATSRVPTAGWNYNEQFF.

V and J are TRBV27 and TRBJ1-1; D is uncertain. This CDR3 spans 13 amino acids. With 1 base removed from V and 1 base from J, the gap between germline ends came to 4 bases. Germline V CDR1 and CDR2: MNHEY, SMNVEV (reference sequence). Here the CDR3 DNA reads TGTGCCAGCAGTTTATTCGGGAACACTGAAGCTTTCTTT. Residues: CASSLFGNTEAFF.

This clone was detected only once. The chain links TRBV4-1 to TRBJ1-1, with TRBD1 as a possible D gene (5 bases). Trimming pared 4 bases from V and 10 bases from J, leaving 16 bases between. Germline V gene data show CDR1 as MGHRA and CDR2 as YSYEKL. This CDR3 region has 13 residues. DNA for the CDR3: TGCGCCAGCAGCCCCCGGGGGAGGTTTGGAGCTTTCTTT. Translated, it gives CASSPRGRFGAFF.

The chain uses TRBV15 and TRBJ2-1, with 7 bases lining up with TRBD2. Per the germline V gene, CDR1 is LNHNV and CDR2 is YYDKDF (reference sequence). J lost 0 bases, V lost 0 bases, and 2 bases had no gene match. The length of the CDR3 is 16 residues. The CDR3 nucleotides are TGTGCCACCAGCAGAGACACGGGAGGCTCCTACAATGAGCAGTTCTTC. Protein: CATSRDTGGSYNEQFF.

J is TRBJ2-7 and V is TRBV19; 10 nucleotides agree with TRBD1. The junction had 4 bases not matched to a gene; V was cut back by 5 bases and J by 3 bases. The CDR3 consists of 14 residues. Per the germline V gene, CDR1 is LNHDA and CDR2 is SQIVND (reference sequence). Here the CDR3 DNA reads TGTGCCAGTAGTCTCCGGGACAGGGGCTACGAGCAGTACTTC. It translates to CASSLRDRGYEQYF.